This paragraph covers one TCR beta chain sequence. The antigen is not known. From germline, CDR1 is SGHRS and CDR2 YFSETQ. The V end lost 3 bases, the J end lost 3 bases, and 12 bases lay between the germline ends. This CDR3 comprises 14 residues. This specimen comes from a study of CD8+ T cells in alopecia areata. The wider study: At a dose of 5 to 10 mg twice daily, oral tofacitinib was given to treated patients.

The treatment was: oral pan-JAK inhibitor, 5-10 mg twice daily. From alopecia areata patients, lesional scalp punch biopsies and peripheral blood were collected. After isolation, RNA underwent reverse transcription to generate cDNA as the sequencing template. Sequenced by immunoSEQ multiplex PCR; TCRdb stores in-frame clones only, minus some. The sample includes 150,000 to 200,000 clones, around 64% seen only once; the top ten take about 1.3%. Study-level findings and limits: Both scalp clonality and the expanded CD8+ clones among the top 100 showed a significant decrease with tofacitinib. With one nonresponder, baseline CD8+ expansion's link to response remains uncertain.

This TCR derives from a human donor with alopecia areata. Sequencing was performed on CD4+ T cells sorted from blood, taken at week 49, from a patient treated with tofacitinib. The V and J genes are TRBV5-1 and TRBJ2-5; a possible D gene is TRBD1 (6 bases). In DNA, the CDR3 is TGCGCCAGCAGCTACCGGGACACTAAAGAGACCCAGTACTTC. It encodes CASSYRDTKETQYF.